A selection of T cell receptor beta chains follows, all from one sample in a study of cytomegalovirus exposure and HLA in healthy donors. Sequenced by immunoSEQ multiplex PCR; TCRdb stores in-frame clones only, minus some. Here the sample spans some 99,000 clones, 88% being singletons. Sequencing was carried out using PBMCs. These receptors all stem from a woman aged 18-30 years in good health and CMV-seronegative. Each CDR3 is given with its conserved first and last residue. A D gene is named only where the DNA matches it firmly. Only part of the rows carry a size: once, few, many, or a class if the clone is expanded.

J gene	V gene	D gene	clone size	CDR3 protein	CDR3 DNA
TRBJ2-7	TRBV9	NA	NA	CASSVAGGQTAYEQYF	TGTGCCAGCAGCGTAGCGGGGGGCCAGACCGCCTACGAGCAGTACTTC
TRBJ1-3	TRBV15	NA	NA	CATTRGPSSGNTIYF	TGTGCCACCACACGAGGGCCCAGCTCTGGAAACACCATATATTTT
TRBJ2-1	TRBV9	NA	NA	CASSRLGGHEQFF	TGTGCCAGCAGCCGCCTTGGTGGGCATGAGCAGTTCTTC
TRBJ1-1	TRBV5-6	NA	NA	CASSLGGREAFF	TGTGCCAGCAGCTTGGGTGGGAGGGAAGCTTTCTTT
TRBJ2-7	TRBV7-8	NA	NA	CASSLEWGHEQYF	TGTGCCAGCAGCTTAGAGTGGGGCCACGAGCAGTACTTC
TRBJ2-1	TRBV9	NA	NA	CASSVGAGIKNEQFF	TGTGCCAGCAGCGTAGGGGCGGGGATTAAAAATGAGCAGTTCTTC
TRBJ2-1	TRBV12-5	TRBD2	NA	CASGPHPPGGGGFSEQFF	TGTGCTAGTGGACCGCACCCGCCTGGCGGGGGGGGGTTCAGTGAGCAGTTCTTC
TRBJ2-1	TRBV18	TRBD2	NA	CASSPREGNVYNEQFF	TGTGCCAGCTCACCACGGGAGGGGAATGTTTACAATGAGCAGTTCTTC
TRBJ2-7	TRBV6-5	NA	NA	CASSYDQGYEQYF	TGTGCCAGCAGTTACGATCAGGGCTACGAGCAGTACTTC
TRBJ2-2	TRBV7-6	NA	NA	CASSLVAGSTGELFF	TGTGCCAGCAGCTTAGTCGCGGGGAGCACCGGGGAGCTGTTTTTT
TRBJ2-7	TRBV11-2	NA	NA	CASSLDFSYEQYF	TGTGCCAGCAGCTTAGATTTCAGCTACGAGCAGTACTTC
TRBJ2-1	TRBV5-6	NA	NA	CASSFWSSYNEQFF	TGTGCCAGCAGCTTCTGGAGCTCCTACAATGAGCAGTTCTTC
TRBJ2-2	TRBV5-4	TRBD2	NA	CASSSEPQGLVGTGELFF	TGTGCCAGCAGCTCAGAACCCCAAGGACTAGTTGGCACCGGGGAGCTGTTTTTT
TRBJ1-6	TRBV6-5	NA	NA	CASCSGPSNSPLHF	TGTGCCAGCTGCTCGGGTCCGAGTAATTCACCCCTCCACTTT
TRBJ2-1	TRBV4-2	TRBD2	NA	CASSQAAVSSGRPLQFF	TGTGCCAGCAGCCAAGCGGCGGTCTCGAGCGGGAGGCCCCTGCAGTTCTTC
TRBJ1-2	TRBV13	NA	NA	CASSQTTAGGYTF	TGTGCCAGCAGCCAAACCACGGCAGGAGGCTACACCTTC
TRBJ2-5	TRBV4-2	TRBD1	NA	CASSQESAGGGETQYF	TGTGCCAGCAGCCAAGAGAGCGCAGGGGGCGGGGAGACCCAGTACTTC
TRBJ2-1	TRBV10-3	TRBD2	NA	CAIHTLAGGEYNEQFF	TGTGCCATACATACCCTAGCGGGAGGGGAGTACAATGAGCAGTTCTTC
TRBJ1-3	TRBV5-1	TRBD1	NA	CASREGAGNTIYF	TGCGCCAGCAGAGAGGGGGCGGGAAACACCATATATTTT
TRBJ2-3	TRBV12-2	NA	NA	CASPLRGPADTQYF	TGTGCAAGTCCCCTTAGGGGGCCGGCAGATACGCAGTATTTT
TRBJ1-1	TRBV6-6	NA	NA	CASSYSGATEAFF	TGTGCCAGCAGTTACTCAGGGGCCACTGAAGCTTTCTTT
TRBJ1-4	TRBV5-1	NA	NA	CASSPPGGSEKLFF	TGCGCCAGCAGCCCTCCGGGTGGAAGTGAAAAACTGTTTTTT
TRBJ2-1	TRBV30	NA	NA	CAWSVETGIYNEQFF	TGTGCCTGGAGTGTCGAGACAGGAATTTACAATGAGCAGTTCTTC
TRBJ2-7	TRBV28	NA	NA	CASRLSYEQYF	TGTGCCAGCCGACTATCGTACGAGCAGTACTTC
TRBJ2-7	TRBV28	NA	NA	CASSSPNRDMREQYF	TGTGCCAGCAGTTCCCCCAATCGGGATATGAGGGAGCAGTACTTC
TRBJ1-2	TRBV29-1	TRBD1	NA	CSVGQGSGYGYTF	TGCAGCGTTGGACAGGGGTCGGGCTATGGCTACACCTTC
TRBJ2-2	TRBV4-2	TRBD2	NA	CASSPVAGSRTGELFF	TGTGCCAGCAGCCCTGTAGCGGGATCGCGCACCGGGGAGCTGTTTTTT
TRBJ1-1	TRBV6-5	NA	NA	CASSPPPWGDTEAFF	TGTGCCAGCAGCCCTCCCCCCTGGGGGGACACTGAAGCTTTCTTT
TRBJ2-7	TRBV19	TRBD1	NA	CASSSGQGASYEQYF	TGTGCCAGTAGTAGCGGACAGGGGGCCTCCTACGAGCAGTACTTC
TRBJ1-1	TRBV7-9	NA	NA	CASSLGLARNTEAFF	TGTGCCAGCAGCTTAGGGTTGGCAAGGAACACTGAAGCTTTCTTT
TRBJ2-5	TRBV10-3	TRBD1	NA	CAISGPRDRGETQYF	TGTGCCATCAGTGGTCCCCGGGACAGGGGAGAGACCCAGTACTTC
TRBJ2-1	TRBV2	TRBD2	once	CASSALSGGAYNEQFF	TGTGCCAGCAGTGCCCTTAGCGGGGGGGCTTACAATGAGCAGTTCTTC
TRBJ2-1	TRBV6-5	NA	NA	CATGQERRNEQFF	TGTGCCACCGGGCAGGAGAGGAGGAATGAGCAGTTCTTC
TRBJ1-2	TRBV4-1	NA	few	CASSQGLDRGYTF	TGCGCCAGCAGCCAGGGCCTTGACCGTGGCTACACCTTC
TRBJ1-1	TRBV6-4	TRBD1	NA	CASSDLGTGYNIHTEAFF	TGTGCCAGCAGTGACCTAGGGACAGGGTATAATATTCACACTGAAGCTTTCTTT
TRBJ1-1	TRBV5-1	NA	NA	CASSLQGWDTEAFF	TGCGCCAGCAGCTTACAGGGCTGGGACACTGAAGCTTTCTTT
TRBJ1-5	TRBV5-4	NA	NA	CASSFGGSNQPQHF	TGTGCCAGCAGCTTCGGGGGTAGCAATCAGCCCCAGCATTTT
TRBJ1-2	TRBV9	NA	NA	CASSGTREGYGYTF	TGTGCCAGCAGCGGTACCAGGGAGGGCTATGGCTACACCTTC
TRBJ2-7	TRBV6-6	NA	NA	CASSFGVSEQYF	TGTGCCAGCAGTTTCGGGGTCTCAGAGCAGTACTTC
TRBJ2-7	TRBV16	NA	once	CASLPWQGSEQYF	TGTGCCAGCCTGCCCTGGCAGGGGAGCGAGCAGTACTTC
TRBJ2-7	TRBV18	NA	NA	CASSPTGLVRTYEQYF	TGTGCCAGCTCACCAACGGGTTTGGTGAGGACCTACGAGCAGTACTTC
TRBJ2-1	TRBV28	TRBD2	NA	CAAEPGGGSYNEQFF	TGTGCCGCAGAACCCGGGGGGGGGAGCTACAATGAGCAGTTCTTC
TRBJ1-2	TRBV27	NA	NA	CASRISGSGYGYTF	TGTGCCAGCAGAATCTCGGGGAGCGGCTATGGCTACACCTTC
TRBJ2-1	TRBV25-1	TRBD1	NA	CASSQGRGQQFF	TGTGCCAGCAGCCAAGGCAGGGGGCAGCAGTTCTTC
TRBJ2-3	TRBV9	TRBD2	NA	CASRSGGADGFTDTQYF	TGTGCCAGCCGTAGCGGGGGGGCTGACGGTTTCACAGATACGCAGTATTTT
TRBJ2-5	TRBV18	NA	NA	CASSPLDTQETQYF	TGTGCCAGCTCACCACTGGACACTCAAGAGACCCAGTACTTC
TRBJ1-1	TRBV9	NA	NA	CASSVGGGYVDEAFF	TGTGCCAGCAGCGTAGGGGGAGGGTATGTGGATGAAGCTTTCTTT
TRBJ2-1	TRBV7-2	NA	NA	CASSLTSNNEQFF	TGTGCCAGCAGCTTAACTAGTAACAATGAGCAGTTCTTC
TRBJ2-2	TRBV7-6	TRBD2	NA	CASGRLAGNANTGELFF	TGTGCCAGCGGTCGGCTAGCGGGAAATGCGAACACCGGGGAGCTGTTTTTT
TRBJ2-7	TRBV6-4	NA	NA	CASSDDSGLLYEQYF	TGTGCCAGCAGTGACGACTCGGGACTGCTCTACGAGCAGTACTTC
TRBJ2-4	TRBV4-1	NA	NA	CASSQDSRSSNIQYF	TGCGCCAGCAGCCAAGACTCCAGGTCTTCAAACATTCAGTACTTC
TRBJ2-7	TRBV29-1	TRBD1	NA	CSVTWDSPYEQYF	TGCAGCGTGACTTGGGACAGCCCTTACGAGCAGTACTTC
TRBJ2-7	TRBV18	TRBD1	NA	CASSGTDRIYEQYF	TGTGCCAGCTCCGGTACGGACAGGATCTACGAGCAGTACTTC
TRBJ2-1	TRBV11-2	TRBD2	NA	CASSPRGSGLAANEQFF	TGTGCCAGCAGCCCGAGGGGGTCGGGACTAGCGGCCAATGAGCAGTTCTTC
TRBJ2-1	TRBV6-5	NA	NA	CASSYSRAGNEQFF	TGTGCCAGCAGTTATTCCAGGGCCGGGAATGAGCAGTTCTTC
TRBJ1-2	TRBV2	NA	NA	CASKEGQGIYGYTF	TGTGCCAGTAAGGAAGGGCAGGGGATATATGGCTACACCTTC
TRBJ2-7	TRBV7-2	NA	NA	CASSVLQEQYF	TGTGCCAGCAGCGTCCTTCAGGAGCAGTACTTC
TRBJ1-1	TRBV7-6	NA	NA	CASSLTQNTEAFF	TGTGCCAGCAGCCTCACACAGAACACTGAAGCTTTCTTT